This TCR beta chain was retrieved from a study of OX40 agonist ivuxolimab in advanced cancers. With respect to this clone: What it binds is unknown.

Broader study findings: CD8+ T cells averaged more expanded clones than CD4+.

Libraries were prepared by immunoSEQ multiplex PCR; TCRdb keeps only in-frame clonotypes and omits some of them. The table shows approximately 65,000 clones, with more than 70% occurring only once. The sequences come from CD4+ or CD8+ T cells sorted from blood, collected in a trial of the OX40 agonist ivuxolimab. This receptor was identified in an adult with an advanced solid tumor such as melanoma, head and neck, liver or kidney cancer.

The CDR3 here is CASNRGYYNEQFF. The CDR3 region has the DNA TGTGCCAGCAACCGAGGATACTACAATGAGCAGTTCTTC. This sequence joins TRBV5-8 and TRBJ2-1, with unresolved D. Trimming pared 6 bases from V and 3 bases from J, leaving 10 bases between. In germline, CDR1 is SGHTS, CDR2 YDEGEE. There are 13 residues in the CDR3.